These T cell receptor beta chains were read from a single sample in a study of blood T cell repertoires in COVID-19. Profiling relied on immunoSEQ multiplex PCR, and the TCRdb table lists in-frame clones only, not all of them. Of 46,000 or so clones listed, approximately 83% are singletons. The sample consisted of peripheral blood. Receptor source: a woman of 80 years or more with COVID-19, enrolled during active disease. Both conserved end residues are trimmed from each CDR3.

v_gene,j_gene,CDR3aa
TRBV2,TRBJ2-7,ASSEGAEQY
TRBV7-9,TRBJ2-1,ASKPGSDEQF
TRBV15,TRBJ2-7,ATSSPTGNEQY
TRBV5-1,TRBJ1-3,ASSFDISGNTIY
TRBV29-1,TRBJ1-5,SASTGETQPQH
TRBV11-3,TRBJ2-1,ASSPVGQGQQF
TRBV7-3,TRBJ2-5,ASSSGQKETQY
TRBV23-1,TRBJ1-2,ASSLPEYGGGYT
TRBV7-8,TRBJ2-1,ASSQGERGGYNEQF
TRBV7-3,TRBJ1-1,ASSLTGSTEAF
TRBV6-4,TRBJ2-6,ASRTDSGANVLT
TRBV4-3,TRBJ1-2,ASSQSDRDYGYT
TRBV15,TRBJ2-5,ATSRAGASWETQY
TRBV2,TRBJ2-7,ASRPDRASYEQY
TRBV10-3,TRBJ2-2,AMLTGSESSGELF
TRBV5-4,TRBJ2-7,ASSLTSGVMYEQY
TRBV5-4,TRBJ1-2,ASSSGQGDYGYT